This T cell receptor (beta chain) was captured in a study of T cell changes during pregnancy in multiple sclerosis. The data were produced by immunoSEQ multiplex PCR, yet TCRdb's version contains in-frame clones alone and is incomplete. This repertoire shows 69,000 or so clones, approximately 92% found once; its top ten account for around 2.3%. V gave up 6 bases and J gave up 7 bases; unmatched junction bases: 8. The CDR3 sequence is 15 residues long. The germline CDR1 and CDR2 sequences are MNHEY and SVGAGI. This sample comprised peripheral blood, obtained before pregnancy. The rearrangement links TRBV6-5 to TRBJ2-1, with 11 bases lining up with TRBD1. The TCR was taken from a female donor with multiple sclerosis, enrolled in a pregnancy study. This CDR3 is CASSTDRGRLNEQFF. The CDR3 DNA reads TGTGCCAGCAGCACGGACAGGGGGCGTTTGAATGAGCAGTTCTTC.